This T cell receptor beta chain was captured in a study of T-cell memory formation after mild COVID-19. Findings and limits, study-wide: Several responding clones turned up in pre-infection memory, indicating that cross-reactive memory may have taken part.

V lost 1 base, J lost 4 bases, and 12 bases lay in between. CDR1 is SGHNT and CDR2 is YENEEA in the germline V gene. The CDR3 has 15 residues. As regards this clonotype: The antigen is undetermined.

TCRdb ran MiXCR on the 5' RACE reads and lists one entry per CDR3 protein. Of 130,000 to 150,000 distinct CDR3 sequences listed, approximately 6% are singletons. V and J are TRBV11-3 and TRBJ2-3; D ambiguous. Material: PBMCs or a T cell subset sorted from them (not recorded which). The clonotype originates from an adult woman who had mild COVID-19 (a few samples of this study predate the infection). Cell type and time point are not known. For the CDR3, the DNA is TGTGCCAGCAGCTTAGTACGGGCACTCCCAGATACGCAGTATTTT. It encodes CASSLVRALPDTQYF.